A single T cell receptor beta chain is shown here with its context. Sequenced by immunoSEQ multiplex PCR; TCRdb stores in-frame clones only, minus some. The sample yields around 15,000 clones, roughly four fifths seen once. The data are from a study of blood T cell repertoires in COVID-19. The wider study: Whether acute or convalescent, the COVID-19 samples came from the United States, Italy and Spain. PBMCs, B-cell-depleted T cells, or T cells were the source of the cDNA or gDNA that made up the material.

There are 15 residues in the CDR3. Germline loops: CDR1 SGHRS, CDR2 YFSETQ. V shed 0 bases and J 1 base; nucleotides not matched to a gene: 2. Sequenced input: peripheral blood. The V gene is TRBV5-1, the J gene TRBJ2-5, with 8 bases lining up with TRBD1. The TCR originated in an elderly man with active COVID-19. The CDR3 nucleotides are TGCGCCAGCAGCTTGGGGACAGGGTTCCAAGAGACCCAGTACTTC. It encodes CASSLGTGFQETQYF.